This T cell receptor beta chain stems from a study of blood T cell repertoires in COVID-19. Study at large: Acute and convalescent COVID-19 samples came from the United States, Italy and Spain. In each case, the material was cDNA or gDNA derived from T cells, B-cell-depleted T cells, or PBMCs.

The CDR3 length is 14 residues. Germline CDR1 and CDR2: SGHAT and FQDESV (reference sequence). V lost 3 bases, J lost 4 bases, and 1 base stayed unmatched. As processed by the authors: Amplification from reference gene primers served as the basis for estimated nucleated cell counts. Profiling relied on immunoSEQ multiplex PCR, and the TCRdb table lists in-frame clones only, not all of them. V and J calls and clone size are given by that table; D and trimming were obtained from the DNA. This sample yields about 270,000 clones, of which around 90% are seen a single time; around 2% belongs to the top ten.

The specimen was peripheral blood. This receptor was taken from a man between 50 and 59 years old with acute or convalescent COVID-19. The chain uses TRBV11-1 and TRBJ2-3; 10 nucleotides agree with TRBD2. CDR3 nucleotides: TGTGCCAGCAGCTTGGGACTAGCGCCAGATACGCAGTATTTT. Protein product: CASSLGLAPDTQYF.